This T cell receptor (beta chain) appears in the sequencing data of a study of blood T cell repertoires in COVID-19. Overall study: Acute and convalescent COVID-19 specimens originated in the United States, Italy and Spain. PBMCs, B-cell-depleted T cells, or T cells were the source of the cDNA or gDNA that made up the material.

How the authors handled the data: Estimation of nucleated cell counts relied on the amplification of reference gene primers. The table came from immunoSEQ multiplex PCR; TCRdb's copy has only in-frame clones and leaves some out. V, J and clone size derive from that table, while D and trimming were established from the DNA sequence. The top ten clones hold 11% of a sample with around 150,000 clones, almost 80% of them seen once. V dropped 8 bases and J dropped 2 bases, with 7 bases sitting between them. Per the germline V gene, CDR1 is MGHDK and CDR2 is SYGVNS. This CDR3 is built from 12 residues. The chain recombines TRBV25-1 with TRBJ1-5; D is unclear. This sequence was found in a man aged 60 to 69 who had recovered from COVID-19. Sequenced: peripheral blood. The DNA of the CDR3 is TGTGCCAGCGGAGTAGGCAATCAGCCCCAGCATTTT. It translates to CASGVGNQPQHF.